Presented here are 26 T cell receptor beta chains from one specimen sequenced in a study of control samples from healthy donors and cancer patients. TCRdb keeps only in-frame clones here, not all; method: immunoSEQ multiplex PCR. The profile shows around 42,000 clones, 90% to 95% of them singletons. What was sequenced was blood. The receptors here all came from a man aged 55 to 70 in good health.

The chain uses TRBV24-1 and TRBJ2-1, with no clear D. CDR3 length: 16 residues. Germline CDR1 KGHDR, CDR2 SFDVKD. Trimming took off 4 bases at V and 4 bases at J, with 16 bases between the two ends. The DNA for the CDR3 is TGTGCCACCAGTGACCCAGATGACTGGGGATACAATGAGCAGTTCTTC. Translation gives CATSDPDDWGYNEQFF.

J is TRBJ2-2 and V is TRBV10-3, with 9 positions matching TRBD2. V lost 8 bases to trimming and J lost 6 bases; unmatched junction nucleotides: 19. The germline V gene has CDR1 ENHRY and CDR2 SYGVKD. This CDR3 region has 18 residues. CDR3 nucleotide sequence: TGTGCCATCCGTGGGGATCAGCGGGAGGTCCAGTCGCCCGGGGAGCTGTTTTTT. This sequence encodes CAIRGDQREVQSPGELFF.

The rearrangement uses TRBV29-1 and TRBJ2-2; D unclear. The V end was cut by 7 bases, the J end by 3 bases, with 6 bases between. The germline gives CDR1 SQVTM, CDR2 ANQGSEA. The CDR3 consists of 11 residues. CDR3 in amino acids: CSGADTGELFF. CDR3 DNA: TGCAGCGGTGCAGACACCGGGGAGCTGTTTTTT.

The gene calls are TRBV9 and TRBJ2-7, with 13 bases identical to TRBD2. CDR1 is SGDLS and CDR2 is YYNGEE in the germline V gene. The CDR3 sequence is 15 residues long. V gave up 3 bases and J gave up 5 bases; unmatched junction bases: 5. The CDR3 nucleotides are TGTGCCAGCAGCGCCCTAACTAGCGGGAGGGACGAGCAGTACTTC. It yields the protein CASSALTSGRDEQYF.

The rearrangement uses TRBV6-4 and TRBJ2-1; D gene unclear. CDR3 length equals 13 residues. V lost 4 bases and J lost 0, with 4 bases in between. Per the germline V gene, CDR1 is MRHNA and CDR2 is SNTAGT. CDR3 bases: TGTGCCAGCAGTGCTAGCTCCTACAATGAGCAGTTCTTC. Amino acid sequence: CASSASSYNEQFF.

This chain connects TRBV20-1 to TRBJ2-1; the D gene could be TRBD1 or TRBD2 (5 bases each). With 6 bases removed from V and 10 bases from J, the gap between germline ends came to 13 bases. Per germline, CDR1 DFQATT and CDR2 SNEGSKA (reference sequence). CDR3 length: 11 residues. The CDR3 DNA reads TGCAGTGCCCCGGGACCTCAGGAGCAGTTCTTC. Residues: CSAPGPQEQFF.

The chain recombines TRBV11-3 with TRBJ1-4; D is possibly TRBD1 (6 bases). V lost 5 bases to trimming and J lost 7 bases, with 17 bases between them. Germline CDR1 SGHNT, CDR2 YENEEA. This CDR3 region has 15 residues. The CDR3 DNA sequence: TGTGCCAGCAGCCAAATAAGGGGGTCTGGTGAAAAACTGTTTTTT. Its protein is CASSQIRGSGEKLFF.

The chain carries TRBV20-1 and TRBJ2-2; no clear D. Trimming stripped 1 base from V and 6 bases from J, with 3 bases between. CDR1 and CDR2 (germline): DFQATT, SNEGSKA (reference sequence). This CDR3 contains 11 residues. The CDR3 coding sequence is TGCAGTGCTAGAGGGGCCGGGGAGCTGTTTTTT. Translation gives CSARGAGELFF.

V is TRBV9 and J is TRBJ2-5; TRBD2 agrees at 7 bases. V shed 2 bases, J shed 5 bases, and the junction held 3 bases outside the gene matches. This CDR3 is built from 13 residues. In germline, CDR1 is SGDLS, CDR2 YYNGEE. CDR3: CASSVTSFETQYF. DNA of the CDR3: TGTGCCAGCAGCGTGACTAGCTTCGAGACCCAGTACTTC.

This chain uses TRBV19 with TRBJ2-1, with TRBD2 identical over 12 bases. Germline lookup yields CDR1 LNHDA and CDR2 SQIVND (reference sequence). The CDR3 length is 16 residues. Trimming at V came to 7 bases and at J to 5 bases, leaving 9 bases not matched to a gene. The DNA for the CDR3 is TGTGCCAGTACCAAACTAGCGGGAGGAATCCACAATGAGCAGTTCTTC. Protein sequence: CASTKLAGGIHNEQFF.

This chain's CDR3 is CATSDPGTSGSTYNEQFF. Written as DNA, the CDR3 is TGTGCCACCAGTGACCCCGGGACTAGCGGGAGTACCTACAATGAGCAGTTCTTC. The V call is TRBV24-1, the J call TRBJ2-1; 14 bases are a match to TRBD2. The CDR3 is 18 amino acids. Losses at the gene ends were 4 bases for V and 2 bases for J; bases not matched to a gene: 6. CDR1 and CDR2 from the germline V gene are KGHDR and SFDVKD.

This chain uses TRBV29-1 with TRBJ2-2; D ambiguous. The ends were cut back, 6 bases at V and 6 bases at J, with 8 bases in the middle. Germline V gene lookup returns CDR1 SQVTM and CDR2 ANQGSEA. This CDR3 spans 11 amino acids. The CDR3 protein is CSVAVSGELFF. Written as DNA, the CDR3 is TGCAGCGTGGCGGTCTCCGGGGAGCTGTTTTTT.

J is TRBJ1-2 and V is TRBV7-9; no clear D. Trimming removed 4 bases at V and 4 bases at J, with 10 bases between. The length of the CDR3 is 13 residues. The germline gives CDR1 SEHNR, CDR2 FQNEAQ (reference sequence). Here the CDR3 DNA reads TGTGCCAGCAGCTCCTGGCGGGGCTATGGCTACACCTTC. This translates into CASSSWRGYGYTF.

This clone was recorded only once. The gene calls are TRBV6-4 and TRBJ1-6; unclear D gene. Germline V lookup: CDR1 MRHNA, CDR2 SNTAGT. V was clipped by 5 bases and J by 8 bases, with 10 bases between them. This CDR3 region has 13 residues. CDR3 amino acids: CASSRDFDSPLHF. In nucleotides, the CDR3 is TGTGCCAGCAGTCGTGACTTCGATTCACCCCTCCACTTT.

This chain joins TRBV5-1 and TRBJ2-1; D is perhaps TRBD2 (6 bases). The CDR3 covers 13 residues. Trimming stripped 0 bases from V and 6 bases from J, with 7 bases between. From germline, CDR1 is SGHRS and CDR2 YFSETQ. In DNA form, the CDR3 reads TGCGCCAGCAGCTTGGGGCGGGGCAATGAGCAGTTCTTC. Translating gives CASSLGRGNEQFF. Full variable domain (missing parts from reference TRBV5-1 and TRBJ2-1): KAGVTQTPRYLIKTRGQQVTLSCSPISGHRSVSWYQQTPGQGLQFLFEYFSETQRNKGNFPGRFSGRQFSNSRSEMNVSTLELGDSALYLCASSLGRGNEQFFGPGTRLTVL.

V and J are TRBV5-5 and TRBJ1-3; maybe TRBD1 (5 bases). CDR3 size: 18 residues. Germline V gives CDR1 SGHKS, CDR2 YYEKEE (reference sequence). Trimming removed 4 bases at V and 1 base at J, with 21 bases between. CDR3 region: CASSRRPGTADSGNTIYF. CDR3 nucleotide sequence: TGTGCCAGCAGCCGGAGACCGGGGACTGCAGATTCTGGAAACACCATATATTTT.

The chain uses TRBV27 and TRBJ2-1, with TRBD1 matching 7 bases. The CDR3 consists of 15 residues. The V gene end was trimmed by 7 bases and the J gene end by 5 bases; junction bases not matched to a gene: 11. The V gene's germline CDR1 is MNHEY and CDR2 SMNVEV (reference sequence). CDR3 DNA sequence: TGTGCCAGCAACCCCTGGGACAGCCGCGACAATGAGCAGTTCTTC. This encodes CASNPWDSRDNEQFF.

This clone turned up a few times. The rearrangement links TRBV6-5 to TRBJ2-7; 8 positions match TRBD2. CDR1 and CDR2 from the germline V gene are MNHEY and SVGAGI. Losses at the gene ends were 7 bases for V and 3 bases for J; bases not matched to a gene: 11. CDR3 size: 15 residues. In DNA form, the CDR3 reads TGTGCCAGCAACGGGGAGGTAGCGGGGTTCTACGAGCAGTACTTC. Amino acid sequence: CASNGEVAGFYEQYF.

The rearrangement joins TRBV6-5 to TRBJ2-1; D gene ambiguous. Germline values: CDR1 MNHEY, CDR2 SVGAGI. Trimming removed 8 bases from V and 7 bases from J, with 9 bases in between. The CDR3 is 11 residues long. The CDR3 DNA is TGTGCCAGCGCATTGGTTAATGAGCAGTTCTTC. Its translation: CASALVNEQFF.

The rearrangement joins TRBV19 to TRBJ1-3; perhaps TRBD1 as D (5 bases). This CDR3 comprises 15 residues. Germline lookup yields CDR1 LNHDA and CDR2 SQIVND (reference sequence). V gave up 5 bases and J gave up 0 bases, with 11 bases separating them. CDR3 coding DNA: TGTGCCAGTAGTCGAGGGGACCACTCTGGAAACACCATATATTTT. This translates into CASSRGDHSGNTIYF.

This sequence joins TRBV27 and TRBJ2-2; no firm D call. Looked up from germline, CDR1 is MNHEY and CDR2 is SMNVEV (reference sequence). The CDR3 is 12 amino acids. Trimming pared 5 bases from V and 1 base from J, leaving 2 bases between. The DNA for the CDR3 is TGTGCCAGCAGTATGAACACCGGGGAGCTGTTTTTT. Its translation is CASSMNTGELFF.

J is TRBJ1-5 and V is TRBV4-2; D perhaps matches TRBD1 (6 bases). This CDR3 comprises 15 residues. CDR1 and CDR2 from the germline V gene are LGHNA and YNFKEQ. Trimming took 0 bases from V and 0 from J, leaving 6 bases between them. The CDR3 is CASSQEQGSNQPQHF. The CDR3 DNA reads as TGTGCCAGCAGCCAAGAACAGGGTAGCAATCAGCCCCAGCATTTT.

The chain couples TRBV19 to TRBJ1-5, with TRBD1 as a possible D gene (6 bases). V dropped 5 bases and J dropped 5 bases, with 13 bases sitting between them. CDR1 and CDR2 (germline): LNHDA, SQIVND (reference sequence). This CDR3 region has 14 residues. This chain's CDR3 is CASSYSGDYQPQHF. The CDR3 DNA reads as TGTGCCAGTAGTTACTCAGGGGACTATCAGCCCCAGCATTTT.

The V gene is TRBV6-1, the J gene TRBJ1-4; 8 nucleotides line up with TRBD1. The CDR3 sequence is 15 residues long. With V trimmed by 3 bases and J by 8 bases, 8 bases remained unmatched. CDR1 is MNHNS and CDR2 is SASEGT in the germline V gene. DNA for the CDR3: TGTGCCAGCAGTGATTTCATGGGACAGGCCGAAAAACTGTTTTTT. This codes for CASSDFMGQAEKLFF.

This clone came up once. The rearrangement joins TRBV11-2 to TRBJ1-4; D ambiguous. The germline CDR1 and CDR2 sequences are SGHAT and FQNNGV. Deletions cut 0 bases from V and 8 bases from J, with 4 bases between. The CDR3 totals 12 residues. CDR3 region: CASSLDQEKLFF. DNA for the CDR3: TGTGCCAGCAGCTTAGATCAGGAAAAACTGTTTTTT.

A remark on this clone: The sample holds other DNA sequences that translate to the same CDR3. V gene TRBV28 combines with J gene TRBJ1-5, with D unresolved. Germline V lookup: CDR1 MDHEN, CDR2 SYDVKM. Deletions cut 3 bases from V and 0 bases from J, with 6 bases between. The CDR3 consists of 14 residues. The DNA for the CDR3 is TGTGCCAGCAGTTTTACAGATAGCAATCAGCCCCAGCATTTT. This gives the protein CASSFTDSNQPQHF.